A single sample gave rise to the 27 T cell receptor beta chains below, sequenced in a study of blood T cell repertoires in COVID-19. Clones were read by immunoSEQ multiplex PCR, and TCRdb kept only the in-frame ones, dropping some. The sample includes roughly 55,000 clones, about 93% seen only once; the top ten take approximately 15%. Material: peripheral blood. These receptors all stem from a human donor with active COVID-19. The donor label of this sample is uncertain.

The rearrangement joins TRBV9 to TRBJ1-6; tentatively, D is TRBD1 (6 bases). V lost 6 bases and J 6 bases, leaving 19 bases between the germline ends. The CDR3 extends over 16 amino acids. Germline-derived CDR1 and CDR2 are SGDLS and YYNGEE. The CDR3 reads CASTKGGASFNSPLHF. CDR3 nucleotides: TGTGCCAGCACCAAGGGGGGGGCGTCATTTAATTCACCCCTCCACTTT.

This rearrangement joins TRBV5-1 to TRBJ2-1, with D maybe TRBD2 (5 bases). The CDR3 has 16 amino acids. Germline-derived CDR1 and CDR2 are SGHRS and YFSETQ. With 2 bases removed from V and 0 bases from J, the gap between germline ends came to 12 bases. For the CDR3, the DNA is TGCGCCAGCAGCTTCCGGGGAACGAACTCCTACAATGAGCAGTTCTTC. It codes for CASSFRGTNSYNEQFF.

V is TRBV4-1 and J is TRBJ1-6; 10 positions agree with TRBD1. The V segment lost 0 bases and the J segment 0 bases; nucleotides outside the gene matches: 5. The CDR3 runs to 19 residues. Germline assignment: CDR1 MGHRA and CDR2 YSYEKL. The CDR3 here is CASSQDGTGEVSYNSPLHF. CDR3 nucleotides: TGCGCCAGCAGCCAAGACGGGACAGGGGAGGTCTCCTATAATTCACCCCTCCACTTT.

In nucleotides, the CDR3 is TGTGCCAGCAGTGAGCCCGGACAGGGATCCTACGAGCAGTACGTC. Its translation is CASSEPGQGSYEQYV. The chain has TRBV6-1 and TRBJ2-7, with TRBD1 matching over 8 bases. This CDR3 region has 15 residues. V lost 3 bases, J lost 1 base, and 5 bases stayed unmatched. Germline V CDR1 and CDR2: MNHNS, SASEGT.

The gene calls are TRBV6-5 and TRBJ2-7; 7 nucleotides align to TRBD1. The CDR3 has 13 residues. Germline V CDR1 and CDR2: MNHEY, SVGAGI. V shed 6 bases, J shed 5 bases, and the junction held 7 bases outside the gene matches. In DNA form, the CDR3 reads TGTGCCAGCAGCACTGGTAGGGGGCACGAGCAGTACTTC. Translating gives CASSTGRGHEQYF.

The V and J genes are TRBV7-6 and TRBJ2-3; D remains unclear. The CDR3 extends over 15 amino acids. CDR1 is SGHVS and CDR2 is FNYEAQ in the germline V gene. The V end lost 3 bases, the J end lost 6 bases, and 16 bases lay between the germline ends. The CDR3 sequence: CASSLADFLGDTQYF. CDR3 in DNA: TGTGCCAGCAGCTTGGCCGACTTCCTCGGGGATACGCAGTATTTT.

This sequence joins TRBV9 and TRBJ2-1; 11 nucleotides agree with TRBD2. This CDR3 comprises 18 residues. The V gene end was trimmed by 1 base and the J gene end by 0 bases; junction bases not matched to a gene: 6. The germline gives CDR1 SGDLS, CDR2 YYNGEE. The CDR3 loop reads CASSVHPGLAVSYNEQFF. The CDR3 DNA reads TGTGCCAGCAGCGTACATCCGGGACTAGCGGTCTCCTACAATGAGCAGTTCTTC. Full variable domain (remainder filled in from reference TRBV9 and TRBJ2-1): DSGVTQTPKHLITATGQRVTLRCSPRSGDLSVYWYQQSLDQGLQFLIQYYNGEERAKGNILERFSAQQFPDLHSELNLSSLELGDSALYFCASSVHPGLAVSYNEQFFGPGTRLTVL.

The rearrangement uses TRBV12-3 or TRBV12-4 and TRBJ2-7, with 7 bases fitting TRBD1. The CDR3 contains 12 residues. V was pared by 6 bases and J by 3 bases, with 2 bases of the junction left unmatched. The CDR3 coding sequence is TGTGCCAGCAGCCGGGACAGCTACGAGCAGTACTTC. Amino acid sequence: CASSRDSYEQYF.

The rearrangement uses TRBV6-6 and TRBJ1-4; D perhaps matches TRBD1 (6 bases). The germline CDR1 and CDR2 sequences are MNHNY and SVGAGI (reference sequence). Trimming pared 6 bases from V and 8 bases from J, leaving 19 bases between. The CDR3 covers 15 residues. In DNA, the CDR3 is TGTGCCAGCAGCCCAAGACAGGACGGAAGGGAAAAACTGTTTTTT. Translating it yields CASSPRQDGREKLFF.

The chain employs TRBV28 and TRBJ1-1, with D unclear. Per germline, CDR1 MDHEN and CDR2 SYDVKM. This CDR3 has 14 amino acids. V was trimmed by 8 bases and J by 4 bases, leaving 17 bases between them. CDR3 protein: CASFSPPGATEAFF. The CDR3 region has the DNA TGTGCCAGCTTCTCCCCCCCGGGTGCCACTGAAGCTTTCTTT.

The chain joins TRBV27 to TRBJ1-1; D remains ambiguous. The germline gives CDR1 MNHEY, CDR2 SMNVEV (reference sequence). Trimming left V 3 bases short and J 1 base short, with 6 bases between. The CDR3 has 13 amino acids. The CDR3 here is CASSLNGNTEAFF. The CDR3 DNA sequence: TGTGCCAGCAGTTTGAACGGGAACACTGAAGCTTTCTTT.

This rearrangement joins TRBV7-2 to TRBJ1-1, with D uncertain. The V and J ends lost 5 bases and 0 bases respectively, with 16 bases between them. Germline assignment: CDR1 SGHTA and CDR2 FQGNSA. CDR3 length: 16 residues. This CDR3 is CASSNRVAVMNTEAFF. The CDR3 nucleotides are TGTGCCAGCAGCAACCGGGTGGCGGTTATGAACACTGAAGCTTTCTTT. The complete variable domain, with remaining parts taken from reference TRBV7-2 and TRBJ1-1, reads GAGVSQSPSNKVTEKGKDVELRCDPISGHTALYWYRQSLGQGLEFLIYFQGNSAPDKSGLPSDRFSAERTGGSVSTLTIQRTQQEDSAVYLCASSNRVAVMNTEAFFGQGTRLTVV.

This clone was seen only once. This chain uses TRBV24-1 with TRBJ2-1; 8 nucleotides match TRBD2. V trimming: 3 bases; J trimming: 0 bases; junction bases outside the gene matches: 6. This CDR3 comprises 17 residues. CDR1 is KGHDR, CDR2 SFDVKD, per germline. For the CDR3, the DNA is TGTGCCACCAGTGATGGGGCAGCGGGGGCCTCCTACAATGAGCAGTTCTTC. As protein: CATSDGAAGASYNEQFF.

CDR3 coding DNA: TGTGCCAGTAGTATAAGGGACTACAATCAGCCCCAGCATTTT. It yields the protein CASSIRDYNQPQHF. V gene TRBV19 combines with J gene TRBJ1-5; TRBD1 is a possible D gene (5 bases). Germline lookup yields CDR1 LNHDA and CDR2 SQIVND (reference sequence). The CDR3 consists of 14 residues. The V gene lost 2 bases and the J gene lost 3 bases, with 8 bases spanning the gap.

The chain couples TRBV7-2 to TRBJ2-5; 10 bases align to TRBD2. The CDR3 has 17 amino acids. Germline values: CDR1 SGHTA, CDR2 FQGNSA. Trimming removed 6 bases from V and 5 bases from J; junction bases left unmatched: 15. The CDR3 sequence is CASRSTTSGPPRETQYF. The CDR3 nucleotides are TGTGCCAGCAGATCTACGACTAGCGGGCCCCCCCGGGAGACCCAGTACTTC.

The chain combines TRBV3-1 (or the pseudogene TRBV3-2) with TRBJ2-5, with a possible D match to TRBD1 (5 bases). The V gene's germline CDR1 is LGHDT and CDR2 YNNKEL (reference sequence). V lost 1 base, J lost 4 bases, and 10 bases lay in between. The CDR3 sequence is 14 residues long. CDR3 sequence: CASSQVDQGETQYF. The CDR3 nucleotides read TGTGCCAGCAGCCAAGTAGATCAGGGAGAGACCCAGTACTTC.

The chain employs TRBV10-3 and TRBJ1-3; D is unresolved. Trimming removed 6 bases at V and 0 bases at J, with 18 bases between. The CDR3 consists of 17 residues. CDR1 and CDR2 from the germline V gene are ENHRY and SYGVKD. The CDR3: CAIRGYGGGSSGNTIYF. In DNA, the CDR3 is TGTGCCATCAGGGGATATGGTGGAGGGAGCTCTGGAAACACCATATATTTT.

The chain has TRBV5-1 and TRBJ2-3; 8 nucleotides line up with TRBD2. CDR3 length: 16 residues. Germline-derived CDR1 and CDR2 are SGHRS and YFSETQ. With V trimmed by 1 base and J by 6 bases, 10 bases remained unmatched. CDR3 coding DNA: TGCGCCAGCAGCTTGAGGGGACTAGATTCCGGGGATACGCAGTATTTT. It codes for CASSLRGLDSGDTQYF.

The CDR3 DNA is TGTGCCAGCAGTTTACTGCGGGGTGAGCAGTTCTTC. Protein product: CASSLLRGEQFF. This rearrangement joins TRBV27 to TRBJ2-1, with a weak D call TRBD2 (6 bases). CDR3 length equals 12 residues. CDR1 is MNHEY, CDR2 SMNVEV, per germline (reference sequence). V was cut by 2 bases and J by 9 bases, with 8 bases left in between.

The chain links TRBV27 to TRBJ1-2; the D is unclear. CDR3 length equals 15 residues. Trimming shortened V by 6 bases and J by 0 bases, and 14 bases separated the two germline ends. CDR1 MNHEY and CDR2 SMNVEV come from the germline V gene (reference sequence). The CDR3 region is CASRGRGGANYGYTF. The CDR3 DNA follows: TGTGCCAGCAGGGGGAGAGGCGGAGCTAACTATGGCTACACCTTC.

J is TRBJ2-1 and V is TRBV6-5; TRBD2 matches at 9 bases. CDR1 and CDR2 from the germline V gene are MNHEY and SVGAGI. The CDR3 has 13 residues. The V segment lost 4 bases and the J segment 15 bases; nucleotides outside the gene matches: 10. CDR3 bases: TGTGCCAGCAGTTCCCAATTGACTAGCGGAGCGTTCTTC. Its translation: CASSSQLTSGAFF.

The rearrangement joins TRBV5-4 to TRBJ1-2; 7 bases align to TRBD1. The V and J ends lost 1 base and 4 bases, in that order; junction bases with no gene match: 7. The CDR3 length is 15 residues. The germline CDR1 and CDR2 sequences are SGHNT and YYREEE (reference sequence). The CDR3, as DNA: TGTGCCAGCAGCTTGTTGGGACAGCAAACCTATGGCTACACCTTC. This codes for CASSLLGQQTYGYTF.

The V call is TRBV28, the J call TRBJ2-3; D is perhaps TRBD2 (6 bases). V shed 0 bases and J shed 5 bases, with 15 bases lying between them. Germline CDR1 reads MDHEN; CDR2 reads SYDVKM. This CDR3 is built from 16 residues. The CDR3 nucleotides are TGTGCCAGCAGTTTATGGGGGGGAAGTCGGATAGATACGCAGTATTTT. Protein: CASSLWGGSRIDTQYF.

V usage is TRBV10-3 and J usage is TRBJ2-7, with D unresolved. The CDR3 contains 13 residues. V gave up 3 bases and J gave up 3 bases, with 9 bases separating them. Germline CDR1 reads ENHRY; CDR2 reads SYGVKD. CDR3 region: CAISEPEDYEQYF. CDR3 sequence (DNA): TGTGCCATCAGTGAACCAGAAGACTACGAGCAGTACTTC.

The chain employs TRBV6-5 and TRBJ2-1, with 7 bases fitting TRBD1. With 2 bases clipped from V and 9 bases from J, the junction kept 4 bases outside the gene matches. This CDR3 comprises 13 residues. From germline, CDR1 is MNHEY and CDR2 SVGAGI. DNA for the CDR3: TGTGCCAGCAGTTACGGTGGACAGGTTGAGCAGTTCTTC. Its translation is CASSYGGQVEQFF.

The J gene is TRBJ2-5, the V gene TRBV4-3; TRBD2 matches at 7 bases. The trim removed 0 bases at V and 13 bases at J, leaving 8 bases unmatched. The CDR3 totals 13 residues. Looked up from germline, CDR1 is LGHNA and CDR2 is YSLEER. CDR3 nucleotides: TGCGCCAGCAGCCAAGAGGGGGGGACGGATCTGTACTTC. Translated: CASSQEGGTDLYF.

CDR3 amino acids: CASSDMAGGPTDTQYF. For the CDR3, the DNA is TGTGCCAGCAGCGACATGGCGGGAGGGCCCACAGATACGCAGTATTTT. This chain uses TRBV9 with TRBJ2-3, with TRBD2 identical over 9 bases. The V gene end was trimmed by 3 bases and the J gene end by 2 bases; junction bases not matched to a gene: 7. The CDR3 loop spans 16 amino acids. Germline CDR1 reads SGDLS; CDR2 reads YYNGEE.